This TCR beta chain emerged from a study of technical replicates of blood from a few donors. About this clone: At one end the junction does not follow the germline gene, possibly because of a read error.

The CDR3 is 14 amino acids. Germline CDR1 SGHRS, CDR2 YFSETQ. Generated by immunoSEQ multiplex PCR, the TCRdb table keeps only in-frame clones and is missing some. The table records about 48,000 clones, roughly 90% of them present only once. Sequences were obtained from PBMCs. The sequence came from a human donor in good health. Some clones in this sample may be carry-over from other donors' samples. The chain uses TRBV5-1 and TRBJ2-2; TRBD2 might be the D (5 bases). CDR3 sequence reads: CAGSLGGGTGELFF. The CDR3, as DNA: TGCGCCGGCAGCTTGGGTGGAGGCACCGGGGAGCTGTTTTTT.